This T cell receptor (beta chain) was captured by sequencing in a study of monozygotic twins with inflammatory bowel disease. Eight reactions per sample, run separately, yielded cDNA. TCRdb reworked the 5' RACE reads into one entry per CDR3 protein, no DNA. The repertoire shows about 160,000 distinct CDR3 sequences; the top ten hold around 7%. The CDR3 spans 13 residues. Looked up from germline, CDR1 is SGHAT and CDR2 is FQNNGV. This clonotype was sampled from a human donor with ulcerative colitis or Crohn's disease, or a healthy co-twin of an affected twin (not recorded which). Material for sequencing was blood. The rearrangement joins TRBV11-2 to TRBJ1-3. This CDR3 reads CASSPTSGNTIYF.